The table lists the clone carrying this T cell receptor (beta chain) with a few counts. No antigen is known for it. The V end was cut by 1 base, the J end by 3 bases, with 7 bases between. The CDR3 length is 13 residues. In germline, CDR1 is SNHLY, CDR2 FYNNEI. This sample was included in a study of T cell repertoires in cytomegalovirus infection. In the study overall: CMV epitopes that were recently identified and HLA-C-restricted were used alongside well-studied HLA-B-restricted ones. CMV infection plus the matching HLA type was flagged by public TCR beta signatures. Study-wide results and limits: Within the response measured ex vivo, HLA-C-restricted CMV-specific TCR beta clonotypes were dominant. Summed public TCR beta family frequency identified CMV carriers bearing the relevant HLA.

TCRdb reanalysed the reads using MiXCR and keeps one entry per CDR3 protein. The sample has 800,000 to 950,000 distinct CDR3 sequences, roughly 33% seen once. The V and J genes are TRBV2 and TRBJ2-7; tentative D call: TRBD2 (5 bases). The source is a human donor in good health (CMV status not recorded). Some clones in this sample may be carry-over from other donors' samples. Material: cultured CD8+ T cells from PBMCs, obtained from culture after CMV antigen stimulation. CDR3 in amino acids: CASSEGGFYEQYV. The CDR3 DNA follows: TGTGCCAGCAGTGAAGGAGGGTTCTACGAGCAGTACGTC.